These T cell receptor beta chains were read from a single sample in a study of somatic mutations in cytotoxic T cells in rheumatoid arthritis. Clones were sequenced by immunoSEQ multiplex PCR, and TCRdb holds only the in-frame ones, with some missing. The data contain around 15,000 clones, roughly 75% of them singletons. Sequencing was done on a sample of CD8+ T cells sorted from blood. The receptors derive from an adult with rheumatoid arthritis. Each CDR3 is given with its conserved first and last residue. Each record gives: V gene, J gene, CDR3 length, CDR3 protein.

V gene: TRBV5-1
J gene: TRBJ2-5
CDR3 length: 16
CDR3 protein: CASSLEGQFFQETQYF

V gene: TRBV5-1
J gene: TRBJ2-1
CDR3 length: 14
CDR3 protein: CASRADGFPFEQFF

V gene: TRBV29-1
J gene: TRBJ2-1
CDR3 length: 16
CDR3 protein: CSVELAGGSSYNEQFF

V gene: TRBV29-1
J gene: TRBJ1-1
CDR3 length: 12
CDR3 protein: CSVHDTDTEAFF

V gene: TRBV7-9
J gene: TRBJ2-7
CDR3 length: 13
CDR3 protein: CASSLAETYEQYF

V gene: TRBV13
J gene: TRBJ1-2
CDR3 length: 14
CDR3 protein: CASSLGRGGYGYTF

V gene: TRBV13
J gene: TRBJ1-6
CDR3 length: 16
CDR3 protein: CASSLGYRTLNSPLHF

V gene: TRBV10-3
J gene: TRBJ2-2
CDR3 length: 14
CDR3 protein: CAISDPQNTGELFF

V gene: TRBV11-3
J gene: TRBJ2-1
CDR3 length: 19
CDR3 protein: CASSLISTGTGYSYNEQFF

V gene: TRBV5-4
J gene: TRBJ2-3
CDR3 length: 15
CDR3 protein: CASSLARGSRDTQYF

V gene: TRBV11-2
J gene: NA
CDR3 length: 15
CDR3 protein: CASSATSGGPHEQYF

V gene: TRBV2
J gene: TRBJ1-5
CDR3 length: 18
CDR3 protein: CASRSADSSTYSNQPQHF

V gene: TRBV7-2
J gene: TRBJ2-1
CDR3 length: 15
CDR3 protein: CASSPNSGRDNEQFF

V gene: TRBV11-2
J gene: TRBJ2-1
CDR3 length: 15
CDR3 protein: CASSQWGRPNDEQFF

V gene: TRBV9
J gene: TRBJ1-5
CDR3 length: 15
CDR3 protein: CASSAWDGQNQPQHF

V gene: TRBV1
J gene: TRBJ2-2
CDR3 length: 17
CDR3 protein: CTSSRGLAGGSFRELFF

V gene: TRBV29-1
J gene: TRBJ1-1
CDR3 length: 12
CDR3 protein: CSVVERNTEAFF

V gene: TRBV7-8
J gene: TRBJ1-1
CDR3 length: 12
CDR3 protein: CASSLRDTEAFF

V gene: TRBV6-5
J gene: TRBJ1-6
CDR3 length: 15
CDR3 protein: CASRKGQGFNSPLHF

V gene: TRBV4-1
J gene: TRBJ2-7
CDR3 length: 13
CDR3 protein: CASSPDISYEQYF

V gene: TRBV7-2
J gene: TRBJ2-7
CDR3 length: 15
CDR3 protein: CASSYASGRTYEQYF

V gene: TRBV4-1
J gene: TRBJ1-1
CDR3 length: 12
CDR3 protein: CASSQAASQAFF

V gene: TRBV15
J gene: TRBJ2-3
CDR3 length: 15
CDR3 protein: CATSSAFKSTDTQYF

V gene: TRBV14
J gene: TRBJ2-7
CDR3 length: 11
CDR3 protein: CASSSSYEQYF

V gene: TRBV25-1
J gene: TRBJ1-5
CDR3 length: 14
CDR3 protein: CARARVKKDQPQHF

V gene: TRBV6-1
J gene: TRBJ2-2
CDR3 length: 13
CDR3 protein: CASIPPAHGELFF

V gene: TRBV4-1
J gene: TRBJ2-7
CDR3 length: 16
CDR3 protein: CASSQQTSGRYYEQYF

V gene: TRBV19
J gene: TRBJ2-5
CDR3 length: 14
CDR3 protein: CASSVTRGVETQYF

V gene: TRBV19
J gene: TRBJ2-3
CDR3 length: 15
CDR3 protein: CASSIGGSFTDTQYF

V gene: TRBV6-5
J gene: TRBJ2-1
CDR3 length: 13
CDR3 protein: CASSYLSYNEQFF

V gene: TRBV6-6
J gene: TRBJ2-1
CDR3 length: 14
CDR3 protein: CASSSVTSDREQFF

V gene: TRBV10-3
J gene: TRBJ2-7
CDR3 length: 13
CDR3 protein: CAIQLAEAYEQYF

V gene: TRBV28
J gene: TRBJ1-2
CDR3 length: 13
CDR3 protein: CASSSTVNYGYTF

V gene: TRBV5-1
J gene: TRBJ1-1
CDR3 length: 15
CDR3 protein: CASSLEGYVEAEAFF

V gene: TRBV5-8
J gene: TRBJ1-5
CDR3 length: 11
CDR3 protein: CASSLGQPQHF

V gene: TRBV9
J gene: NA
CDR3 length: 14
CDR3 protein: CASSARQGYHEQYF

V gene: TRBV7-9
J gene: TRBJ2-1
CDR3 length: 13
CDR3 protein: CASSLDAGNEQFF

V gene: TRBV28
J gene: TRBJ1-1
CDR3 length: 13
CDR3 protein: CASSLQIYTEAFF

V gene: TRBV18
J gene: TRBJ2-7
CDR3 length: 15
CDR3 protein: CASSPPVPFSYEQYF

V gene: TRBV7-9
J gene: TRBJ2-1
CDR3 length: 12
CDR3 protein: CASSLSVQEQFF

V gene: TRBV5-4
J gene: TRBJ2-7
CDR3 length: 17
CDR3 protein: CASSLGGSGLLSYEQYF

V gene: TRBV2
J gene: TRBJ2-7
CDR3 length: 13
CDR3 protein: CAKELAGSYEQYF

V gene: TRBV7-9
J gene: TRBJ2-5
CDR3 length: 15
CDR3 protein: CASSPPALTSEAQYF

V gene: TRBV27
J gene: TRBJ2-7
CDR3 length: 14
CDR3 protein: CASSFGGPSYEQYF

V gene: TRBV6-5
J gene: TRBJ2-5
CDR3 length: 15
CDR3 protein: CASSALTGGGETQYF

V gene: TRBV6-4
J gene: TRBJ1-6
CDR3 length: 13
CDR3 protein: CASSEGSEWPLHF

V gene: TRBV5-4
J gene: TRBJ2-3
CDR3 length: 15
CDR3 protein: CASSFNLEGLATQYF

V gene: TRBV2
J gene: TRBJ1-1
CDR3 length: 12
CDR3 protein: CASMVGGPAAFF

V gene: TRBV4-1
J gene: TRBJ1-1
CDR3 length: 17
CDR3 protein: CASSPTHTAALNTEAFF

V gene: TRBV7-9
J gene: TRBJ2-2
CDR3 length: 13
CDR3 protein: CASSFEHRGELFF

V gene: TRBV11-2
J gene: TRBJ2-2
CDR3 length: 16
CDR3 protein: CASSLLDGAHTGELFF

V gene: TRBV5-4
J gene: TRBJ1-1
CDR3 length: 16
CDR3 protein: CASSPGTGAHLLEAFF

V gene: TRBV2
J gene: TRBJ1-6
CDR3 length: 15
CDR3 protein: CASSGLVSYNSPLHF

V gene: TRBV4-2
J gene: TRBJ1-6
CDR3 length: 13
CDR3 protein: CASWAGGGSPLHF

V gene: TRBV2
J gene: TRBJ2-7
CDR3 length: 18
CDR3 protein: CASSVTESSTYPSYEQYF

V gene: TRBV6-1
J gene: TRBJ2-2
CDR3 length: 13
CDR3 protein: CASKHENTGELFF